This T cell receptor beta chain was captured in a study of cytomegalovirus exposure and HLA in healthy donors. Profiled with immunoSEQ multiplex PCR; TCRdb holds only in-frame clones, not every one. The sample has 250,000 or so clones, more than 75% seen once. Germline CDR1 and CDR2: MGHRA and YSYEKL. CDR3 size: 16 residues. With 2 bases clipped from V and 3 bases from J, the junction kept 10 bases outside the gene matches. The donors formed part of the approximately 120-subject validation cohort, distinct from the roughly 730-subject first cohort. The TCR was taken from a man aged 18 to 30 in good health and CMV-seropositive. Sequenced: PBMCs. The V call is TRBV4-1, the J call TRBJ2-7; TRBD1 matches 7 bases. The CDR3 nucleotides are TGCGCCAGCAGCCAACCCGGGACAGCCAACCACTACGAGCAGTACTTC. As protein: CASSQPGTANHYEQYF.